This TCR beta chain derives from a study of OX40 agonist ivuxolimab in advanced cancers. Study as a whole: Three patients showed partial responses: one hepatocellular carcinoma and two cutaneous melanoma cases.

The CDR3 extends over 15 amino acids. Germline-derived CDR1 and CDR2 are SGHVS and FNYEAQ. V gave up 2 bases and J gave up 4 bases; unmatched junction bases: 3. TCRdb's table, derived via immunoSEQ multiplex PCR, lists solely in-frame clones and lacks some. The sample lists over 30,000 clones, about nine tenths occurring once. The origin of this receptor is an adult with an advanced solid tumor such as melanoma, head and neck, liver or kidney cancer. The sample in question was CD4+ or CD8+ T cells sorted from blood, obtained in a trial of the OX40 agonist ivuxolimab. The chain combines TRBV7-6 with TRBJ2-3, with 10 positions matching TRBD2. CDR3 protein: CASSLSGGAPDTQYF. In nucleotides, the CDR3 is TGTGCCAGCAGCTTAAGCGGGGGGGCCCCAGATACGCAGTATTTT.